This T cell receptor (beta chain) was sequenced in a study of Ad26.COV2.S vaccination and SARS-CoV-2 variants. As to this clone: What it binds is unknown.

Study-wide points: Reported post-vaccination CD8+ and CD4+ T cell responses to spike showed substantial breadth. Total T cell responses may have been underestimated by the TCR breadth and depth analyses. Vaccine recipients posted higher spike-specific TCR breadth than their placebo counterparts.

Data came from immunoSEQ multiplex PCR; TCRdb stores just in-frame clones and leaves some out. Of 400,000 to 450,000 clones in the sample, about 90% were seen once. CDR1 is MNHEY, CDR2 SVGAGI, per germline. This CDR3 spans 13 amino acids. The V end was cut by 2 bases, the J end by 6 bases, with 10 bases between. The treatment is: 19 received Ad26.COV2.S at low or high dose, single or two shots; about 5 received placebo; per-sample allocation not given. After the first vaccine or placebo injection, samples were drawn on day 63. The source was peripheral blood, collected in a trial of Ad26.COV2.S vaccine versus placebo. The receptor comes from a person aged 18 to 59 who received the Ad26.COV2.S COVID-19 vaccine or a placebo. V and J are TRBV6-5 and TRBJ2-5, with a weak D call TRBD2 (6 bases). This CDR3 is CASSYAGLKTQYF. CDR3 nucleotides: TGTGCCAGCAGTTACGCGGGGCTTAAGACCCAGTACTTC.